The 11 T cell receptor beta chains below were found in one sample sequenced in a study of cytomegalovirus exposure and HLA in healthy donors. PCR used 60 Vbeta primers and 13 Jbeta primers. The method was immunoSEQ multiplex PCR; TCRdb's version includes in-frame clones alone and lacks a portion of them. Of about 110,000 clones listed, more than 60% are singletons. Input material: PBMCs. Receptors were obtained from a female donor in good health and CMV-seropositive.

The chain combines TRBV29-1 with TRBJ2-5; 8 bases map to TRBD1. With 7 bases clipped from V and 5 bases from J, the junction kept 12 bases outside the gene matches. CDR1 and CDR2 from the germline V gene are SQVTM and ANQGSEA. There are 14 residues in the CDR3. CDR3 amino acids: CSGGTSTGGETQYF. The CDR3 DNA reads TGCAGCGGAGGGACCTCAACAGGGGGTGAGACCCAGTACTTC.

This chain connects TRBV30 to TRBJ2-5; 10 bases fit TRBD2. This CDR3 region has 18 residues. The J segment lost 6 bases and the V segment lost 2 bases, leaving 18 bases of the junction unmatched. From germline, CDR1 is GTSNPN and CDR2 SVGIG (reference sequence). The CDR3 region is CAWSSMSSGSIPIKTQYF. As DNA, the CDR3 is TGTGCCTGGAGTTCAATGTCTAGCGGGAGTATTCCGATAAAGACCCAGTACTTC.

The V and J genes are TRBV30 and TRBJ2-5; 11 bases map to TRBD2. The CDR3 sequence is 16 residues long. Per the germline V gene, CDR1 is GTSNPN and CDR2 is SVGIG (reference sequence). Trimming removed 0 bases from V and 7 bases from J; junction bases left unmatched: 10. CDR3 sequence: CAWSVVTSGGYRTQYF. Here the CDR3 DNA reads TGTGCCTGGAGTGTTGTTACTAGCGGGGGTTACCGGACCCAGTACTTC.

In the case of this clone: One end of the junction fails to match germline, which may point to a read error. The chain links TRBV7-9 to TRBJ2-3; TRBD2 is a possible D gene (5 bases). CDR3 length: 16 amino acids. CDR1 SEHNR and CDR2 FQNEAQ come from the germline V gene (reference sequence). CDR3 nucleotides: TGTTCCAGCAGCTTTTCTCCCCCAGCGGTCACAGATACGCAGTATTTT. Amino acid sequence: CSSSFSPPAVTDTQYF.

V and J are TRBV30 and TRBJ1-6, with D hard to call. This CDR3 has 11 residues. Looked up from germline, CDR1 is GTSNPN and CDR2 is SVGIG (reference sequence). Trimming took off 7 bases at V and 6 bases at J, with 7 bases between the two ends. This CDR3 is CASQSNSPLHF. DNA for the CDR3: TGTGCCTCCCAGTCTAATTCACCCCTCCACTTT.

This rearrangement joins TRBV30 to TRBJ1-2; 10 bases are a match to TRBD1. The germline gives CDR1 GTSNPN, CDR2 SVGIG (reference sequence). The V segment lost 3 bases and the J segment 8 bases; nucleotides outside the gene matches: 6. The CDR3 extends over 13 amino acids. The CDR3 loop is CAWRFGTGEGYTF. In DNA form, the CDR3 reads TGTGCCTGGAGGTTCGGGACAGGGGAAGGCTACACCTTC.

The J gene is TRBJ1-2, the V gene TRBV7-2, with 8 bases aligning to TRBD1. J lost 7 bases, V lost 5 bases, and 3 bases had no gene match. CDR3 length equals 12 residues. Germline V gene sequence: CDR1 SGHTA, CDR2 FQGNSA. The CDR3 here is CASSRDRTGYTF. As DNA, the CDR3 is TGTGCCAGCAGCCGGGACAGGACTGGCTACACCTTC.

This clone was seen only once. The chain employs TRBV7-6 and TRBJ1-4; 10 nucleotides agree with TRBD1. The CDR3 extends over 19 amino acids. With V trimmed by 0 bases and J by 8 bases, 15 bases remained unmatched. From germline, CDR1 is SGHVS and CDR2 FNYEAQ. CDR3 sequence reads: CASSLATGTGVSRAEKLFF. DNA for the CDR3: TGTGCCAGCAGCTTAGCAACCGGGACAGGGGTTAGCCGGGCGGAAAAACTGTTTTTT.

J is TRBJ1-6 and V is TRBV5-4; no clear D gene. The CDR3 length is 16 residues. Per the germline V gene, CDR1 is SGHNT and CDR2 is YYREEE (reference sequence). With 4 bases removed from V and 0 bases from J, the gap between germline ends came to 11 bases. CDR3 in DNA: TGTGCCAGCAGCCCTAAACAGAGCTCCTATAATTCACCCCTCCACTTT. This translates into CASSPKQSSYNSPLHF.

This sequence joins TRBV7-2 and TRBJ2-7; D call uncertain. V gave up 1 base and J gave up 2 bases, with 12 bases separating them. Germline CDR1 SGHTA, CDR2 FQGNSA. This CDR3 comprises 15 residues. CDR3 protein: CASSLGRRSPYEQYF. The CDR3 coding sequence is TGTGCCAGCAGCTTAGGCCGGAGAAGCCCCTACGAGCAGTACTTC. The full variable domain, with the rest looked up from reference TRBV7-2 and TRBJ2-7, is GAGVSQSPSNKVTEKGKDVELRCDPISGHTALYWYRQSLGQGLEFLIYFQGNSAPDKSGLPSDRFSAERTGGSVSTLTIQRTQQEDSAVYLCASSLGRRSPYEQYFGPGTRLTVT.

The CDR3 DNA sequence: TGTGCCAGCCAACCCCGGAGCCCAGCAAGCTACGAGCAGTACTTC. Protein sequence: CASQPRSPASYEQYF. The chain joins TRBV27 to TRBJ2-7, with no clear D. Trimming took off 8 bases at V and 3 bases at J, with 20 bases between the two ends. This CDR3 has 15 residues. Germline V lookup: CDR1 MNHEY, CDR2 SMNVEV (reference sequence).